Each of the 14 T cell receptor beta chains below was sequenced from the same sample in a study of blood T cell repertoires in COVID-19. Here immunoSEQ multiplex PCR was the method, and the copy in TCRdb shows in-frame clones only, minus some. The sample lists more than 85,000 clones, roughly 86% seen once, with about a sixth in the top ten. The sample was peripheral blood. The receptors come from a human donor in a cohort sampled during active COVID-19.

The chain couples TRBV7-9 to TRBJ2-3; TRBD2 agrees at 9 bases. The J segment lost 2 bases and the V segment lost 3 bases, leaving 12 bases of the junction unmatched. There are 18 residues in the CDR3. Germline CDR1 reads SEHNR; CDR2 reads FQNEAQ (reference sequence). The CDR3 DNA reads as TGTGCCAGCAGCTTTTTAGCGGGGGCCGCATCCCTCACAGATACGCAGTATTTT. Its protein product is CASSFLAGAASLTDTQYF.

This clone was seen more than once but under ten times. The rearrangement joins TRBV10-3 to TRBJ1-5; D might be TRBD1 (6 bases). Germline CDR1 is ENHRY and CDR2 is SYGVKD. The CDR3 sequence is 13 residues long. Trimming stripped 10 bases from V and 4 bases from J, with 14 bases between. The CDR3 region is CATKLDSNQPQHF. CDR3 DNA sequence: TGTGCCACCAAGTTGGACAGTAATCAGCCCCAGCATTTT.

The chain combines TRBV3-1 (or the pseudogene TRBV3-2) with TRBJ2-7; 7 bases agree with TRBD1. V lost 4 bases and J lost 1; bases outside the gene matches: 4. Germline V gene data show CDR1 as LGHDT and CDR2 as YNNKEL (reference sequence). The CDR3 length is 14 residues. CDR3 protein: CASSPGTVSYEQYF. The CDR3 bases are TGTGCCAGCAGCCCTGGGACAGTATCCTACGAGCAGTACTTC.

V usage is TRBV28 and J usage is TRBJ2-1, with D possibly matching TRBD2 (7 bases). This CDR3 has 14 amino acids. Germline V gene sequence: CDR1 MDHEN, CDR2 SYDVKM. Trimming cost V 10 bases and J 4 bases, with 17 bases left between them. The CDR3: CAIRGASAYNEQFF. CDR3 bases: TGTGCCATCCGGGGGGCTAGCGCTTACAATGAGCAGTTCTTC.

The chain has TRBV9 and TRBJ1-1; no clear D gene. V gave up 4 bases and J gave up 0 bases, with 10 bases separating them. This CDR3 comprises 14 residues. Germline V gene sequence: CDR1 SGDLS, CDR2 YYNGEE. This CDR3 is CASSLGGMNTEAFF. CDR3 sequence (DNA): TGTGCCAGCAGCCTGGGAGGGATGAACACTGAAGCTTTCTTT.

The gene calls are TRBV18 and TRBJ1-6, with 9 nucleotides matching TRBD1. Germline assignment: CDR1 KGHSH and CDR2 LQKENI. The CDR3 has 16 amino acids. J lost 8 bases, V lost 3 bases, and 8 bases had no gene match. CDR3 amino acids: CASSPLVGQGDSPLHF. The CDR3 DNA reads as TGTGCCAGCTCACCGCTGGTGGGACAGGGAGATTCACCCCTCCACTTT. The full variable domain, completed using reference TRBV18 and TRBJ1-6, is NAGVMQNPRHLVRRRGQEARLRCSPMKGHSHVYWYRQLPEEGLKFMVYLQKENIIDESGMPKERFSAEFPKEGPSILRIQQVVRGDSAAYFCASSPLVGQGDSPLHFGNGTRLTVT.

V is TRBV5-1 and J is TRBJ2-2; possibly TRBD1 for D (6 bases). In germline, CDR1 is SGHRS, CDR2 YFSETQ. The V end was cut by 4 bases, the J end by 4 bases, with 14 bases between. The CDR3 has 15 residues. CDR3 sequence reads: CASSPTTGSTGELFF. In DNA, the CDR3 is TGCGCCAGCAGCCCGACAACAGGGAGCACCGGGGAGCTGTTTTTT.

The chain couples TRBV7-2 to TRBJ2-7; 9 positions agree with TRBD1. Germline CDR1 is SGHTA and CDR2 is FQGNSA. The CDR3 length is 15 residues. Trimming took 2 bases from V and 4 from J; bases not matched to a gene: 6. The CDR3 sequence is CASSLTGTGTYEQYF. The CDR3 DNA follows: TGTGCCAGCAGCTTAACCGGGACAGGGACTTACGAGCAGTACTTC.

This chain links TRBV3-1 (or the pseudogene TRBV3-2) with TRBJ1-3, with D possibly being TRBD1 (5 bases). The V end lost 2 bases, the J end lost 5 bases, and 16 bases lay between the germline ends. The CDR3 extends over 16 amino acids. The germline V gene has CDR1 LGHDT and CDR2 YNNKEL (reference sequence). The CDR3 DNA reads TGTGCCAGCAGCCAAACTCCCCCGACAGTAAGAAACACCATATATTTT. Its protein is CASSQTPPTVRNTIYF.

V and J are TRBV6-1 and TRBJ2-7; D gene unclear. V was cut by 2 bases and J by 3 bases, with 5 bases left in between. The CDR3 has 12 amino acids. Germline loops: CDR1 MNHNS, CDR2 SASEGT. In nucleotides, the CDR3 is TGTGCCAGCAGTGAACGGTACTACGAGCAGTACTTC. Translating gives CASSERYYEQYF.

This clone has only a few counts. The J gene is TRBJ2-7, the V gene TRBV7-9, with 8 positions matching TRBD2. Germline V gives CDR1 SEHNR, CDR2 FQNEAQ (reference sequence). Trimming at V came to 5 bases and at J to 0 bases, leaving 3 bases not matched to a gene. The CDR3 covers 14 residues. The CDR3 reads CASSRGGVSYEQYF. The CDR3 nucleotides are TGTGCCAGCAGCCGGGGGGGCGTCTCCTACGAGCAGTACTTC. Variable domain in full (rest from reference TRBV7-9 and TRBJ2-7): DTGVSQNPRHKITKRGQNVTFRCDPISEHNRLYWYRQTLGQGPEFLTYFQNEAQLEKSRLLSDRFSAERPKGSFSTLEIQRTEQGDSAMYLCASSRGGVSYEQYFGPGTRLTVT.

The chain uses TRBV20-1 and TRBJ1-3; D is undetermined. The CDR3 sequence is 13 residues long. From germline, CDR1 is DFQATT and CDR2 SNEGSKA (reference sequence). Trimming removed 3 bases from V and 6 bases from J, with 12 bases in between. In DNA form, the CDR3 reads TGCAGTGCTAGTTGGGAGAATGAAAACACCATATATTTT. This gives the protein CSASWENENTIYF.

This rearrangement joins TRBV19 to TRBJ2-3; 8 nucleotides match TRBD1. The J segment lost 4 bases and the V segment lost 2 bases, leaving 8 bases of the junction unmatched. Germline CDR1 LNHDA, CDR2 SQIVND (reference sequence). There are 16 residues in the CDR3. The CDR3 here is CASSIKAGGWADTQYF. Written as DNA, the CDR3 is TGTGCCAGTAGTATAAAGGCAGGGGGCTGGGCAGATACGCAGTATTTT.

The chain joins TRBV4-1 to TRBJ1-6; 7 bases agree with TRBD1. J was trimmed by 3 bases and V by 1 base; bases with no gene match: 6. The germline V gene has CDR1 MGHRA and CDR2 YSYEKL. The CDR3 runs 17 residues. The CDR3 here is CASSQGAGGNYNSPLHF. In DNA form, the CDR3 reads TGCGCCAGCAGCCAAGGGGCAGGGGGGAACTATAATTCACCCCTCCACTTT.